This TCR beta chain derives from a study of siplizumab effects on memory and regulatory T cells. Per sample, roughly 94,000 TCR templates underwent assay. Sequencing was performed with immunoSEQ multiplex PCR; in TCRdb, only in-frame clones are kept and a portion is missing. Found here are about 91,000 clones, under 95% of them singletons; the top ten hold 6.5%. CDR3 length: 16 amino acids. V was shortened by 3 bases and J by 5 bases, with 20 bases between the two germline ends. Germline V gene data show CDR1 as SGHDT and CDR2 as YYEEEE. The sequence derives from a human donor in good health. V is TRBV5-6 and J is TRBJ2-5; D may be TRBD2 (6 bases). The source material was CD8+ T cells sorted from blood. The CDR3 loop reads CASSSGSGVAPETQYF. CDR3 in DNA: TGTGCCAGCAGCTCCGGGAGTGGCGTCGCCCCGGAGACCCAGTACTTC.